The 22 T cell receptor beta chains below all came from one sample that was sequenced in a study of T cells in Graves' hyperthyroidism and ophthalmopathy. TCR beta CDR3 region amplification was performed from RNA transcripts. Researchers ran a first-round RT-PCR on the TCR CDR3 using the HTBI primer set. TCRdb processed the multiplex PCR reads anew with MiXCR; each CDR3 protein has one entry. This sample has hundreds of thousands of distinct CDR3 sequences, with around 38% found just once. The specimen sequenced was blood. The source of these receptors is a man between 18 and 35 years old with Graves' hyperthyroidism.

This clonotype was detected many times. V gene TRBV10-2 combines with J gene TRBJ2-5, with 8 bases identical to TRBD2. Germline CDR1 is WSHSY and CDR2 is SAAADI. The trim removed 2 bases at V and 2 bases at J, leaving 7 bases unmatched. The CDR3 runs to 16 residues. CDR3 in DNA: TGCGCCAGCAGTGAGATCGAGCGGGAGACTCAAGAGACCCAGTACTTC. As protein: CASSEIERETQETQYF.

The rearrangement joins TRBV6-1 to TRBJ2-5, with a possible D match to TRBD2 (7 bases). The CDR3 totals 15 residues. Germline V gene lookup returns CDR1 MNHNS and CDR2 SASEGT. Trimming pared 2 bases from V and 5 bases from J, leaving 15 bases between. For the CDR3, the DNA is TGTGCCAGCAGTGAATGGGGGGGGGCGGTTGAGACCCAGTACTTC. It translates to CASSEWGGAVETQYF.

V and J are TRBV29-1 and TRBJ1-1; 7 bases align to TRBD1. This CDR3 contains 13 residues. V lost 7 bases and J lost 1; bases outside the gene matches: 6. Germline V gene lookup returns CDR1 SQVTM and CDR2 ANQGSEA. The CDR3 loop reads CSGPQGKNTEAFF. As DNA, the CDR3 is TGCAGCGGTCCACAGGGGAAGAACACTGAAGCTTTCTTT.

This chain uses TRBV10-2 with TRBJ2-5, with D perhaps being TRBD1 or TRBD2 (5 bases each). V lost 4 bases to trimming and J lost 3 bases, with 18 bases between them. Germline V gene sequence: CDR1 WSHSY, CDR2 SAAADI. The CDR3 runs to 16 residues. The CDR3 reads CASSAASVRDEETQYF. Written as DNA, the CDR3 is TGCGCCAGCAGTGCCGCGTCCGTCCGGGACGAAGAGACCCAGTACTTC.

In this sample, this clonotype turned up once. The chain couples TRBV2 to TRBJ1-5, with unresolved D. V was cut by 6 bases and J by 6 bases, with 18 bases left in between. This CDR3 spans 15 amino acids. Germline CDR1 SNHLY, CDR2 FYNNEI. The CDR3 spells CASSPGPSVGQPQHF. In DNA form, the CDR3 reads TGTGCCAGCAGCCCCGGACCGAGCGTAGGTCAGCCCCAGCATTTT.

The CDR3 is CSVEVGDNGEKLFF. The DNA for the CDR3 is TGCAGCGTTGAAGTGGGGGACAACGGTGAAAAACTGTTTTTT. This chain uses TRBV29-1 with TRBJ1-4; possible D gene TRBD1, 6 bases. The CDR3 has 14 residues. The germline gives CDR1 SQVTM, CDR2 ANQGSEA. V lost 1 base, J lost 7 bases, and 13 bases lay in between. The variable domain in full, completed from reference TRBV29-1 and TRBJ1-4, reads SAVISQKPSRDICQRGTSLTIQCQVDSQVTMMFWYRQQPGQSLTLIATANQGSEATYESGFVIDKFPISRPNLTFSTLTVSNMSPEDSSIYLCSVEVGDNGEKLFFGSGTQLSVL.

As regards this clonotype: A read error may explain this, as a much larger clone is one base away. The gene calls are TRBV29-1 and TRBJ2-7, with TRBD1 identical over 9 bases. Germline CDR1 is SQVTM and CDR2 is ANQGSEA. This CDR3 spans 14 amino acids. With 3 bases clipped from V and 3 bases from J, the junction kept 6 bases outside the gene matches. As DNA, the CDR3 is TGCAGCGTTGAGAGGACAGGGGCTCTCTACGAGCAGTACTTC. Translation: CSVERTGALYEQYF.

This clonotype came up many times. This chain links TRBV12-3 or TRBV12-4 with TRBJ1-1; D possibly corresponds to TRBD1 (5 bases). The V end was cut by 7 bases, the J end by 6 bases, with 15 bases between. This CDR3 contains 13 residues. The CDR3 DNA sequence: TGTGCCAGCAACCCGGGGGTGGCGGCTGAAGCTTTCTTT. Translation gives CASNPGVAAEAFF.

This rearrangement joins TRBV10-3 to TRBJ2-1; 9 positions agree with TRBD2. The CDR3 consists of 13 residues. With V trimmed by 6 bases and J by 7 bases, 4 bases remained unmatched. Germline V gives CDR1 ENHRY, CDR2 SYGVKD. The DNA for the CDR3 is TGTGCCATCAGGGCGGGAGGGAGGAATGAGCAGTTCTTC. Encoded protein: CAIRAGGRNEQFF.

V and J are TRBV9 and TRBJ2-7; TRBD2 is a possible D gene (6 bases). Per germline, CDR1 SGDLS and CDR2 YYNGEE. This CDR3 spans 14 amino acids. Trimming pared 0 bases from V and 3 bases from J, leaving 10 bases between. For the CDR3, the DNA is TGTGCCAGCAGCGTAGCGGGAGATGTCTACGAGCAGTACTTC. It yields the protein CASSVAGDVYEQYF.

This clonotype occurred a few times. CDR3 bases: TGTGCCAGCAGTTTGTCGGGACAGTTCCATAGCAATCAGCCCCAGCATTTT. Translation gives CASSLSGQFHSNQPQHF. V is TRBV14 and J is TRBJ1-5, with TRBD1 identical over 7 bases. The V and J ends lost 6 bases and 0 bases, in that order; junction bases with no gene match: 11. Looked up from germline, CDR1 is SGHDN and CDR2 is FVKESK. The CDR3 consists of 17 residues.

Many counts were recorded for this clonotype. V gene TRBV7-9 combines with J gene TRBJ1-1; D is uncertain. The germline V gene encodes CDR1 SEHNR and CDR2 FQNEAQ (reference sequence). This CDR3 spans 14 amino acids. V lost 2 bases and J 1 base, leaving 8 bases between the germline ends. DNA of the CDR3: TGTGCCAGCAGCTTAATGGCAGCGAACACTGAAGCTTTCTTT. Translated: CASSLMAANTEAFF.

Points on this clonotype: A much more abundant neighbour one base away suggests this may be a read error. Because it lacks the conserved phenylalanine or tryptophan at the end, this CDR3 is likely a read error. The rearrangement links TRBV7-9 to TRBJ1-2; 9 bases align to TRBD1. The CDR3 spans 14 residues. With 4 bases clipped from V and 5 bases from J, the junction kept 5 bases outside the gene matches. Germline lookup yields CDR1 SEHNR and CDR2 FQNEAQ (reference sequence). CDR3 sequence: CASSSRTGEYGYTY. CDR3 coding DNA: TGTGCCAGCAGCTCCCGGACAGGGGAATATGGCTACACCTAC.

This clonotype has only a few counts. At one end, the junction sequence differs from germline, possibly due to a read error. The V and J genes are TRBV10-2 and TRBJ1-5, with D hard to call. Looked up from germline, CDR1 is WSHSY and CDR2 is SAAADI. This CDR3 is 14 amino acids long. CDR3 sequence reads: CASSEWQNYQPQHF. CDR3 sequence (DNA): TGTGCCAGCAGTGAATGGCAGAATTATCAGCCCCAGCATTTT.

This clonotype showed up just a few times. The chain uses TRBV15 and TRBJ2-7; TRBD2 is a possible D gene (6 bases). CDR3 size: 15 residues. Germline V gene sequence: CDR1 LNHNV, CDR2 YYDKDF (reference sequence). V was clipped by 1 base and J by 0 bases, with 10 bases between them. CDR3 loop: CATSRAGGTSYEQYF. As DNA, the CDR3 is TGTGCCACCAGCAGAGCTGGGGGGACCTCCTACGAGCAGTACTTC. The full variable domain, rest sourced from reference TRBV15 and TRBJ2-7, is DAMVIQNPRYQVTQFGKPVTLSCSQTLNHNVMYWYQQKSSQAPKLLFHYYDKDFNNEADTPDNFQSRRPNTSFCFLDIRSPGLGDTAMYLCATSRAGGTSYEQYFGPGTRLTVT.

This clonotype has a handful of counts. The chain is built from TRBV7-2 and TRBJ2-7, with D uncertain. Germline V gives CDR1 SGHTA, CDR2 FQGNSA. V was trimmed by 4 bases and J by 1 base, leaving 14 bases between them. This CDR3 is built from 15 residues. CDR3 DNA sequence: TGTGCCAGCAGCTACGGGCCGTCAAGTTCCTACGAGCAGTACTTC. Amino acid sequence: CASSYGPSSSYEQYF. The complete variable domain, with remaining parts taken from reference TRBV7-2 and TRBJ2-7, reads GAGVSQSPSNKVTEKGKDVELRCDPISGHTALYWYRQSLGQGLEFLIYFQGNSAPDKSGLPSDRFSAERTGGSVSTLTIQRTQQEDSAVYLCASSYGPSSSYEQYFGPGTRLTVT.

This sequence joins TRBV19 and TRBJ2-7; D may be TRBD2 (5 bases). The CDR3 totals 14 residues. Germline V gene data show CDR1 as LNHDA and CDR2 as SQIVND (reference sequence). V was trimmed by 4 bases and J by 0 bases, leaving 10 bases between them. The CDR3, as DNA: TGTGCCAGTAGTACGGACTGGAGCTCCTACGAGCAGTACTTC. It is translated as CASSTDWSSYEQYF. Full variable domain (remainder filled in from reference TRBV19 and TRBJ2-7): DGGITQSPKYLFRKEGQNVTLSCEQNLNHDAMYWYRQDPGQGLRLIYYSQIVNDFQKGDIAEGYSVSREKKESFPLTVTSAQKNPTAFYLCASSTDWSSYEQYFGPGTRLTVT.

This CDR3 is CASIGGELFF. The CDR3 nucleotides read TGTGCCAGTATAGGAGGGGAGCTGTTTTTT. J is TRBJ2-2 and V is TRBV19; D uncertain. The CDR3 has 10 amino acids. Germline CDR1 reads LNHDA; CDR2 reads SQIVND (reference sequence). Trimming pared 7 bases from V and 8 bases from J, leaving 5 bases between.

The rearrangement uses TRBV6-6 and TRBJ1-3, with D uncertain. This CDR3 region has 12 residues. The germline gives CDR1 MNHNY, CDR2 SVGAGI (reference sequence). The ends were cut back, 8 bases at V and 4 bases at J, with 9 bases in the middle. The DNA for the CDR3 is TGTGCCAGCGAGGGTTACGGAAACACCATATATTTT. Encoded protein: CASEGYGNTIYF.

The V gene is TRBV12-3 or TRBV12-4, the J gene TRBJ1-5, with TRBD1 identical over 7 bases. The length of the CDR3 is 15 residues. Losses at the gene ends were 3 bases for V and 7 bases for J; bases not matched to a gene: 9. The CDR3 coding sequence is TGTGCCAGCAGTTTGCTTACAGGGGACGAACAGCCCCAGCATTTT. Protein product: CASSLLTGDEQPQHF.

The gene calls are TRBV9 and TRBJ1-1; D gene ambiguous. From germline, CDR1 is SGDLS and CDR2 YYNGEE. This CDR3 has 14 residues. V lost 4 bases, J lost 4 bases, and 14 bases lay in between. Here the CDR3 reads CASSTQGGSTEAFF. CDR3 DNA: TGTGCCAGCAGCACCCAAGGCGGGAGCACTGAAGCTTTCTTT.

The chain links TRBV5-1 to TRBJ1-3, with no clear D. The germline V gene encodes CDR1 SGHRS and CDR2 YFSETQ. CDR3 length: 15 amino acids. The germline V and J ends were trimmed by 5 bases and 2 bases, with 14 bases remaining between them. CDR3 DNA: TGCGCCAGCAGACCCGACGGGAAGACTGGAAACACCATATATTTT. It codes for CASRPDGKTGNTIYF. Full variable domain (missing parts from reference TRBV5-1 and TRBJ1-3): KAGVTQTPRYLIKTRGQQVTLSCSPISGHRSVSWYQQTPGQGLQFLFEYFSETQRNKGNFPGRFSGRQFSNSRSEMNVSTLELGDSALYLCASRPDGKTGNTIYFGEGSWLTVV.